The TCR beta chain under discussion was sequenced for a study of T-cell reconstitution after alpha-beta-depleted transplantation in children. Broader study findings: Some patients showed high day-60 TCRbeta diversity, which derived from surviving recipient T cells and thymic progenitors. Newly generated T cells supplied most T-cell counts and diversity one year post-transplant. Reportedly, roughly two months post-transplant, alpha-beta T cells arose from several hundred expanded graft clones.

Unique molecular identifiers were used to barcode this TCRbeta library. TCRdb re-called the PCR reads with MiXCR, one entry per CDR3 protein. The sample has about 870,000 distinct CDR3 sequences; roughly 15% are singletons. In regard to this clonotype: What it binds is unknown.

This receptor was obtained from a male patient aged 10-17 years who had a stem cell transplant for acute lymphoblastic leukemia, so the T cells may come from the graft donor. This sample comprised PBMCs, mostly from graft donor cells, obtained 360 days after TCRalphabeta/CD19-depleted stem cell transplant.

As DNA, the CDR3 is TGCGCCAGCAGCCGGGACAGTTCGACCTTCTCCTACGAGCAGTACTTC. Amino acids: CASSRDSSTFSYEQYF. V gene TRBV5-1 combines with J gene TRBJ2-7; 7 nucleotides agree with TRBD1. The germline gives CDR1 SGHRS, CDR2 YFSETQ. J lost 0 bases, V lost 4 bases, and 10 bases had no gene match. The CDR3 spans 16 residues.